This TCR beta chain was recorded in a study of beta chain features in type 1 diabetes. Whole-study findings and limits: All four CD4+ subsets from Type 1 diabetes patients carried moderately but significantly shorter TCRB CDR3s.

Expressed TCRB transcripts were sequenced because the entire RNA isolate underwent reverse transcription. Data came from immunoSEQ multiplex PCR; TCRdb stores just in-frame clones and leaves some out. The repertoire consists of 150,000 to 200,000 clones, with about 9% occurring once and the leading ten covering about 0.75%. The table lists this clone with a few counts. Its matching antigen is unknown. CDR1 LNHNV and CDR2 YYDKDF come from the germline V gene (reference sequence). V was clipped by 3 bases and J by 9 bases, with 15 bases between them. There are 13 residues in the CDR3. The sequenced material came from central memory CD4+ T cells from blood. The origin of this receptor is a woman in her twenties or thirties with type 1 diabetes. J is TRBJ2-7 and V is TRBV15; unclear D gene. The CDR3 loop reads CATSREIAVGQYF. For the CDR3, the DNA is TGTGCCACCAGCAGGGAAATAGCTGTAGGGCAGTACTTC.